What follows are 9 T cell receptor beta chains derived from one specimen sequenced in a study of blood T cell repertoires in COVID-19. TCRdb keeps only in-frame clones here, not all; method: immunoSEQ multiplex PCR. The repertoire holds 200,000 to 250,000 clones, with roughly 83% as singletons. The specimen was peripheral blood. The receptor source for this set is an elderly man with acute or convalescent COVID-19.

This chain uses TRBV3-1 (or the pseudogene TRBV3-2) with TRBJ2-2, with a possible D match to TRBD2 (5 bases). Germline V gives CDR1 LGHDT, CDR2 YNNKEL (reference sequence). The CDR3 consists of 13 residues. With 3 bases removed from V and 7 bases from J, the gap between germline ends came to 9 bases. The CDR3, as DNA: TGTGCCAGCAGCCAGGGCGCGGGCGGGGAGCTGTTTTTT. This translates into CASSQGAGGELFF.

The chain carries TRBV2 and TRBJ2-7, with a possible D match to TRBD1 (5 bases). Germline V gene lookup returns CDR1 SNHLY and CDR2 FYNNEI. Trimming removed 2 bases from V and 5 bases from J, with 13 bases in between. The CDR3 is made up of 14 amino acids. The CDR3 is CASSELSGYDEQYF. In DNA, the CDR3 is TGTGCCAGCAGTGAATTGTCAGGGTACGACGAGCAGTACTTC.

The rearrangement joins TRBV19 to TRBJ1-5, with D unclear. Trimming shortened V by 3 bases and J by 1 base, and 10 bases separated the two germline ends. The CDR3 has 15 amino acids. CDR1 and CDR2 (germline): LNHDA, SQIVND (reference sequence). CDR3 sequence reads: CASSMAGKSNQPQHF. In nucleotides, the CDR3 is TGTGCCAGTAGTATGGCCGGGAAAAGCAATCAGCCCCAGCATTTT.

The genes are TRBV19 and TRBJ2-7, with D possibly matching TRBD1 (6 bases). V dropped 1 base and J dropped 6 bases, with 16 bases sitting between them. Germline CDR1 and CDR2: LNHDA and SQIVND (reference sequence). The CDR3 contains 15 residues. CDR3 loop: CASSIGAGVPSEQYF. The DNA of the CDR3 is TGTGCCAGTAGTATAGGGGCAGGGGTTCCGTCCGAGCAGTACTTC.

The CDR3 DNA sequence: TGTGCCAGCTCACCACCTTACAGGGTAAGGGCTGAAGCTTTCTTT. This translates into CASSPPYRVRAEAFF. V gene TRBV18 combines with J gene TRBJ1-1; TRBD1 is a possible D gene (6 bases). The V gene's germline CDR1 is KGHSH and CDR2 LQKENI. The CDR3 length is 15 residues. Trimming took 0 bases from V and 6 from J, leaving 14 bases between them.

V usage is TRBV7-2 and J usage is TRBJ2-5, with D perhaps matching TRBD2 (5 bases). Germline CDR1 and CDR2: SGHTA and FQGNSA. There are 13 residues in the CDR3. Deletions cut 3 bases from V and 1 base from J, with 6 bases between. Written as DNA, the CDR3 is TGTGCCAGCAGCTTGCTAGCCCAAGAGACCCAGTACTTC. Its translation: CASSLLAQETQYF.

V and J are TRBV27 and TRBJ1-1; D is possibly TRBD1 (6 bases). This CDR3 is built from 13 residues. Germline CDR1 reads MNHEY; CDR2 reads SMNVEV (reference sequence). Deletions cut 0 bases from V and 6 bases from J, with 8 bases between. The CDR3 sequence: CASSLSDRSEAFF. The DNA of the CDR3 is TGTGCCAGCAGTTTATCCGACAGGTCTGAAGCTTTCTTT.

The V and J genes are TRBV19 and TRBJ1-1, with unresolved D. Trimming took off 1 base at V and 2 bases at J, with 5 bases between the two ends. Per the germline V gene, CDR1 is LNHDA and CDR2 is SQIVND (reference sequence). This CDR3 has 13 amino acids. In DNA form, the CDR3 reads TGTGCCAGTAGTATAGGGCATAACACTGAAGCTTTCTTT. This codes for CASSIGHNTEAFF.

The V and J genes are TRBV20-1 and TRBJ2-5; D uncertain. There are 10 residues in the CDR3. The germline V gene encodes CDR1 DFQATT and CDR2 SNEGSKA (reference sequence). V shed 6 bases and J shed 4 bases, with 6 bases lying between them. CDR3 bases: TGCAGTGCGCTACGAGAGACCCAGTACTTC. Its protein is CSALRETQYF.